This T cell receptor (beta chain) was captured by sequencing in a study of technical replicates of blood from several donors. Some clones are missing from TCRdb's copy, which holds only in-frame ones; the method was immunoSEQ multiplex PCR. This sample carries around 92,000 clones, more than 90% of them seen once, and the ten largest clones take 0.23%. The germline V gene has CDR1 MGHRA and CDR2 YSYEKL. V gave up 4 bases and J gave up 3 bases; unmatched junction bases: 10. The CDR3 is 19 residues long. Sequenced material: T cells isolated from PBMCs. The chain carries TRBV4-1 and TRBJ2-6, with TRBD1 identical over 12 bases. This TCR was sampled from a human donor in good health. The CDR3 sequence: CASSRPTGTGGDGANVLTF. The CDR3 DNA follows: TGCGCCAGCAGCCGACCTACCGGGACAGGGGGCGATGGGGCCAACGTCCTGACTTTC.